A single sample is the source of the 22 T cell receptor beta chains below, sequenced in a study of graft-versus-host responses after intestinal transplantation. Assay used: immunoSEQ multiplex PCR; TCRdb lists only in-frame clones, some missing. Counted here are more than 65,000 clones, around 82% occurring once; the ten biggest clones make up roughly 0.4%. For these receptors, no antigen is known. This sample comprised unstimulated CD4+ T cells sorted from spleen or lymph node cells, obtained before transplant. Receptors were obtained from a human donor who was the organ donor for an intestinal transplant.

This clone occurred once. This chain joins TRBV11-1 and TRBJ2-5, with 11 bases identical to TRBD1. This CDR3 spans 16 amino acids. The V segment lost 5 bases and the J segment 1 base; nucleotides outside the gene matches: 6. Germline V gene sequence: CDR1 SGHAT, CDR2 FQDESV (reference sequence). The DNA of the CDR3 is TGTGCCAGCAGCATCGGGGACAGGGGGGGCCAAGAGACCCAGTACTTC. Translating gives CASSIGDRGGQETQYF.

CDR3 amino acids: CASSLPGTSGGNEQFF. CDR3 DNA sequence: TGCGCCAGCAGCTTGCCCGGGACTAGCGGGGGGAATGAGCAGTTCTTC. The chain couples TRBV5-1 to TRBJ2-1; 15 nucleotides line up with TRBD2. Germline CDR1 and CDR2: SGHRS and YFSETQ. The CDR3 consists of 16 residues. V trimming: 1 base; J trimming: 7 bases; junction bases outside the gene matches: 3. Complete variable domain (other parts from reference TRBV5-1 and TRBJ2-1): KAGVTQTPRYLIKTRGQQVTLSCSPISGHRSVSWYQQTPGQGLQFLFEYFSETQRNKGNFPGRFSGRQFSNSRSEMNVSTLELGDSALYLCASSLPGTSGGNEQFFGPGTRLTVL.

V is TRBV5-6 and J is TRBJ1-1, with D possibly TRBD1 on 5 matching bases. The germline CDR1 and CDR2 sequences are SGHDT and YYEEEE. V was pared by 4 bases and J by 6 bases, with 10 bases between. The length of the CDR3 is 12 residues. The CDR3 DNA reads TGTGCCAGCAGCCAGGGTTCTTCTGAAGCTTTCTTT. It translates to CASSQGSSEAFF.

This rearrangement joins TRBV19 to TRBJ1-1; D unclear. The CDR3 sequence is 14 residues long. Germline CDR1 reads LNHDA; CDR2 reads SQIVND (reference sequence). The V end was cut by 3 bases, the J end by 2 bases, with 10 bases between. The CDR3 DNA follows: TGTGCCAGTAGTATTTGGGCCAGCAACACTGAAGCTTTCTTT. It yields the protein CASSIWASNTEAFF.

The V and J genes are TRBV4-1 and TRBJ2-2; TRBD1 agrees at 9 bases. This CDR3 contains 17 residues. With V trimmed by 1 base and J by 8 bases, 11 bases remained unmatched. CDR1 and CDR2 (germline): MGHRA, YSYEKL. CDR3 protein: CASSQVMSGQGRGELFF. The CDR3 region has the DNA TGCGCCAGCAGCCAAGTGATGAGTGGACAGGGGAGGGGGGAGCTGTTTTTT.

The DNA of the CDR3 is TGTGCCAGTAGTGTTGGTAGCTTCACTGAGACAGATACGCAGTATTTT. This sequence encodes CASSVGSFTETDTQYF. This chain uses TRBV19 with TRBJ2-3; D call uncertain. This CDR3 has 16 amino acids. V lost 5 bases and J lost 3, with 18 bases in between. CDR1 and CDR2 from the germline V gene are LNHDA and SQIVND (reference sequence).

The V and J genes are TRBV4-1 and TRBJ1-1; tentatively, D is TRBD1 (5 bases). In germline, CDR1 is MGHRA, CDR2 YSYEKL. CDR3 size: 15 residues. The germline V and J ends were trimmed by 1 base and 4 bases, with 13 bases remaining between them. The DNA of the CDR3 is TGCGCCAGCAGCCAAGCCTCACTGGGGGGCACTGAAGCTTTCTTT. It is translated as CASSQASLGGTEAFF.

This rearrangement joins TRBV9 to TRBJ1-1; no clear D gene. Trimming shortened V by 2 bases and J by 1 base, and 12 bases separated the two germline ends. Germline values: CDR1 SGDLS, CDR2 YYNGEE. The CDR3 contains 15 residues. The CDR3 sequence: CASSVSTSPNTEAFF. The CDR3, as DNA: TGTGCCAGCAGCGTCTCGACTAGCCCGAACACTGAAGCTTTCTTT.

The rearrangement joins TRBV5-1 to TRBJ2-7; 7 positions agree with TRBD1. Trimming took 4 bases from V and 2 from J; bases not matched to a gene: 9. Germline V lookup: CDR1 SGHRS, CDR2 YFSETQ. The CDR3 totals 15 residues. The CDR3 is CASSHRDRTPYEQYV. The CDR3 bases are TGCGCCAGCAGCCACAGGGACAGAACCCCCTACGAGCAGTACGTC.

The rearrangement links TRBV7-9 to TRBJ2-7, with D possibly being TRBD1 (6 bases). Germline V gene lookup returns CDR1 SEHNR and CDR2 FQNEAQ (reference sequence). V lost 6 bases and J lost 5, with 14 bases in between. CDR3 length equals 13 residues. The CDR3 nucleotides are TGTGCCAGCAGAAGGGCAGGGGCGAACGAGCAGTACGTC. Translated, it gives CASRRAGANEQYV.

As regards this clone: An end of the junction does not agree with germline; a read error may underlie this. V usage is TRBV2 and J usage is TRBJ2-1; 10 bases are shared with TRBD2. CDR1 and CDR2 (germline): SNHLY, FYNNEI. The CDR3 has 15 amino acids. Here the CDR3 reads CASSGGEAGGQLEIF. The CDR3 nucleotides are TGTGCCAGCAGTGGCGGTGAAGCGGGGGGGCAGTTGGAGATCTTC.

The chain carries TRBV6-1 and TRBJ1-2, with TRBD1 as a possible D gene (6 bases). This CDR3 region has 15 residues. The germline V and J ends were trimmed by 6 bases and 5 bases, with 19 bases remaining between them. Germline CDR1 MNHNS, CDR2 SASEGT. The CDR3 nucleotides are TGTGCCAGCAGCAGATCAGGGGCGGGGGCATATGGCTACACCTTC. It translates to CASSRSGAGAYGYTF.

The CDR3 reads CASSVGQPNEKLFF. The CDR3 bases are TGTGCCAGCAGCGTGGGACAGCCGAATGAAAAACTGTTTTTT. The rearrangement joins TRBV9 to TRBJ1-4, with 7 bases fitting TRBD1. V shed 2 bases, J shed 5 bases, and the junction held 3 bases outside the gene matches. Germline CDR1 SGDLS, CDR2 YYNGEE. The CDR3 spans 14 residues.

The chain uses TRBV19 and TRBJ1-5; 7 nucleotides agree with TRBD1. The CDR3 is 15 amino acids. Per the germline V gene, CDR1 is LNHDA and CDR2 is SQIVND (reference sequence). V shed 4 bases and J 4 bases; nucleotides not matched to a gene: 7. The CDR3 loop reads CASSTDRVGNQPQHF. The CDR3 region has the DNA TGTGCCAGTAGTACAGACAGGGTGGGGAATCAGCCCCAGCATTTT.

V is TRBV25-1 and J is TRBJ1-4, with D hard to call. V lost 8 bases and J 0 bases, leaving 16 bases between the germline ends. The CDR3 consists of 16 residues. The V gene's germline CDR1 is MGHDK and CDR2 SYGVNS. Here the CDR3 reads CASSSAGRPTNEKLFF. DNA of the CDR3: TGTGCCAGCTCCTCTGCAGGCCGTCCAACTAATGAAAAACTGTTTTTT. The variable domain in full, with the rest retrieved from reference TRBV25-1 and TRBJ1-4, is EADIYQTPRYLVIGTGKKITLECSQTMGHDKMYWYQQDPGMELHLIHYSYGVNSTEKGDLSSESTVSRIRTEHFPLTLESARPSHTSQYLCASSSAGRPTNEKLFFGSGTQLSVL.

The chain is built from TRBV6-5 and TRBJ2-7, with 11 nucleotides matching TRBD1. Germline V gene data show CDR1 as MNHEY and CDR2 as SVGAGI. Unmatched junction bases numbered 10, after V lost 6 bases and J lost 6 bases. The CDR3 spans 15 residues. CDR3 DNA: TGTGCCAGCAGAGGACAGGGGGCGTCCCCTGGCGAGCAGTACGTC. Protein: CASRGQGASPGEQYV.

This chain links TRBV6-1 with TRBJ1-4; D possibly corresponds to TRBD1 (6 bases). Germline lookup yields CDR1 MNHNS and CDR2 SASEGT. Trimming took 0 bases from V and 5 from J, leaving 16 bases between them. There are 17 residues in the CDR3. CDR3 sequence: CASSEALRQVGNEKLFF. The CDR3, as DNA: TGTGCCAGCAGTGAAGCGCTCCGACAGGTTGGCAATGAAAAACTGTTTTTT.

The CDR3 sequence is CASSVATGGVYGYTF. As DNA, the CDR3 is TGTGCCAGCAGCGTAGCTACTGGGGGGGTCTATGGCTACACCTTC. The chain uses TRBV9 and TRBJ1-2; D perhaps matches TRBD1 (5 bases). Germline V gives CDR1 SGDLS, CDR2 YYNGEE. V lost 0 bases, J lost 4 bases, and 13 bases lay in between. The CDR3 runs 15 residues.

The rearrangement links TRBV7-3 to TRBJ2-5; D ambiguous. Germline V gene lookup returns CDR1 SGHTA and CDR2 FQGTGA. Trimming removed 10 bases at V and 5 bases at J, with 5 bases between. This CDR3 has 9 residues. The chain's CDR3 is CATRETQYF. As DNA, the CDR3 is TGTGCCACCCGTGAGACCCAGTACTTC.

The J gene is TRBJ2-3, the V gene TRBV5-4; 10 nucleotides align to TRBD2. This CDR3 has 17 amino acids. Germline values: CDR1 SGHNT, CDR2 YYREEE (reference sequence). J was trimmed by 2 bases and V by 0 bases; bases with no gene match: 6. CDR3 sequence reads: CASSLDTLAGVTDTQYF. The CDR3 DNA follows: TGTGCCAGCAGCTTGGATACCCTAGCGGGGGTCACAGATACGCAGTATTTT.

The chain is built from TRBV29-1 and TRBJ1-5; TRBD1 aligns across 7 bases. CDR3 length: 13 amino acids. Losses at the gene ends were 6 bases for V and 5 bases for J; bases not matched to a gene: 7. Per germline, CDR1 SQVTM and CDR2 ANQGSEA. DNA of the CDR3: TGCAGCGTAGCGACAGGGTCCCATCAGCCCCAGCATTTT. It encodes CSVATGSHQPQHF.

This chain joins TRBV6-1 and TRBJ1-6; TRBD1 is a possible D gene (6 bases). The germline CDR1 and CDR2 sequences are MNHNS and SASEGT. The length of the CDR3 is 14 residues. Trimming left V 7 bases short and J 5 bases short, with 12 bases between. The CDR3 DNA follows: TGTGCCAGCAAGAAAGCAGGGGATAATTCACCCCTCCACTTT. Protein: CASKKAGDNSPLHF.